This note documents a single TCR beta chain sequence. Its cognate antigen is unknown. CDR3 length: 14 amino acids. CDR1 and CDR2 from the germline V gene are MNHEY and SMNVEV (reference sequence). The trim removed 8 bases at V and 2 bases at J, leaving 9 bases unmatched. These data belong to a study of cytomegalovirus exposure and HLA in healthy donors. These donors were members of the approximately 120-subject validation cohort, a group separate from the approximately 700-subject first cohort. Study results and caveats: Among TCR beta chains, those listed as cytomegalovirus-associated numbered over 150.

Profiling relied on immunoSEQ multiplex PCR, and the TCRdb table lists in-frame clones only, not all of them. This table holds 100,000 to 150,000 clones, 80% to 90% found once. This chain uses TRBV27 with TRBJ2-7; 7 bases map to TRBD2. Sequences were obtained from PBMCs. The receptor's source is a woman under 30 in good health and CMV-seronegative. The CDR3, as DNA: TGTGCCAGCGTACCCCGGGAGGCCCCCTACGAGCAGTACTTC. This sequence encodes CASVPREAPYEQYF.